This passage covers 14 T cell receptor beta chains from one sample sequenced in a study of blood T cell repertoires in COVID-19. The data were produced by immunoSEQ multiplex PCR, yet TCRdb's version contains in-frame clones alone and is incomplete. The table lists 160,000 or so clones, less than 90% of them singletons. The sample consisted of peripheral blood. These receptors all come from a woman aged 70-85 years with acute or convalescent COVID-19.

The V call is TRBV13, the J call TRBJ1-4; weak D call: TRBD1 (5 bases). From germline, CDR1 is PRHDT and CDR2 FYEKMQ (reference sequence). Trimming removed 2 bases from V and 3 bases from J, with 7 bases in between. The CDR3 totals 14 residues. CDR3 loop: CASSLRGSNEKLFF. The DNA of the CDR3 is TGTGCCAGCAGCTTAAGGGGATCTAATGAAAAACTGTTTTTT.

This chain uses TRBV11-2 with TRBJ2-7; D might be TRBD1 (6 bases). Trimming left V 1 base short and J 5 bases short, with 9 bases between. Germline-derived CDR1 and CDR2 are SGHAT and FQNNGV. The CDR3 is 13 amino acids. CDR3 DNA: TGTGCCAGCAGCTTAGTGGGGGCCCACGAGCAGTACTTC. Translating gives CASSLVGAHEQYF.

The rearrangement joins TRBV6-2 or TRBV6-3 to TRBJ1-2; TRBD1 aligns across 8 bases. This CDR3 region has 17 residues. Trimming removed 2 bases from V and 1 base from J; junction bases left unmatched: 9. Germline lookup yields CDR1 MNHEY and CDR2 SVGEGT. CDR3 sequence (DNA): TGTGCCAGCAGTTACCCCCTCGGACAGGGAAGTAACTATGGCTACACCTTC. It encodes CASSYPLGQGSNYGYTF.

The chain has TRBV6-5 and TRBJ1-2; no clear D. CDR3 length equals 11 residues. Trimming took 4 bases from V and 8 from J, leaving 8 bases between them. The V gene's germline CDR1 is MNHEY and CDR2 SVGAGI. CDR3: CASSSTGGYTF. The CDR3 DNA follows: TGTGCCAGCAGTTCAACGGGAGGCTACACCTTC.

V gene TRBV5-8 combines with J gene TRBJ1-1; D remains ambiguous. Trimming shortened V by 4 bases and J by 5 bases, and 6 bases separated the two germline ends. This CDR3 contains 11 residues. CDR1 and CDR2 (germline): SGHTS, YDEGEE. Here the CDR3 DNA reads TGTGCCAGCAGCCCGGGGACTGAAGCTTTCTTT. Residues: CASSPGTEAFF.

This sequence joins TRBV5-1 and TRBJ2-2; a weak D match, TRBD2 (6 bases). V lost 4 bases to trimming and J lost 6 bases, with 19 bases between them. Germline V lookup: CDR1 SGHRS, CDR2 YFSETQ. The CDR3 contains 16 residues. CDR3 in DNA: TGCGCCAGCAGCCCGGGCGGGACCGACGTCCCCGGGGAGCTGTTTTTT. This gives the protein CASSPGGTDVPGELFF.

As to this clone: Other DNA variants within this sample encode the same CDR3. The rearrangement links TRBV5-1 to TRBJ2-7, with 15 bases matching TRBD2. Unmatched junction bases numbered 12, after V lost 4 bases and J lost 1 base. Germline CDR1 is SGHRS and CDR2 is YFSETQ. This CDR3 has 19 residues. The CDR3 sequence is CASSRSKGLAGGASYEQYF. The CDR3 DNA sequence: TGCGCCAGCAGCCGCAGCAAGGGACTAGCGGGAGGTGCGTCCTACGAGCAGTACTTC.

The V and J genes are TRBV15 and TRBJ2-5, with TRBD2 matching over 9 bases. The CDR3 runs 17 residues. Germline V lookup: CDR1 LNHNV, CDR2 YYDKDF (reference sequence). V was pared by 3 bases and J by 4 bases, with 12 bases of the junction left unmatched. This CDR3 reads CATSRNPWGLALETQYF. The CDR3 DNA reads as TGTGCCACCAGCAGGAACCCTTGGGGACTAGCCTTAGAGACCCAGTACTTC.

This rearrangement joins TRBV7-3 to TRBJ2-2, with D possibly matching TRBD1 (7 bases). The V and J ends lost 5 bases and 3 bases respectively, with 16 bases between them. Germline CDR1 reads SGHTA; CDR2 reads FQGTGA. The CDR3 runs 16 residues. The CDR3 coding sequence is TGTGCCAGCAGCACCTACCAGGGGGGCTACACCGGGGAGCTGTTTTTT. This gives the protein CASSTYQGGYTGELFF.

This chain uses TRBV3-1 (or the pseudogene TRBV3-2) with TRBJ2-4, with a weak D call TRBD1 (6 bases). Looked up from germline, CDR1 is LGHDT and CDR2 is YNNKEL (reference sequence). Deletions cut 4 bases from V and 6 bases from J, with 7 bases between. CDR3 length: 12 amino acids. CDR3 amino acids: CASSLDRNIQYF. DNA of the CDR3: TGTGCCAGCAGCCTGGACAGAAACATTCAGTACTTC.

The chain combines TRBV19 with TRBJ1-6; D remains unclear. Trimming pared 3 bases from V and 7 bases from J, leaving 4 bases between. This CDR3 region has 12 residues. The germline V gene has CDR1 LNHDA and CDR2 SQIVND (reference sequence). DNA for the CDR3: TGTGCCAGTAGTATCAGGAATTCACCCCTCCACTTT. Translation: CASSIRNSPLHF.

The J gene is TRBJ1-5, the V gene TRBV18; 7 bases match TRBD1. The J segment lost 4 bases and the V segment lost 0 bases, leaving 3 bases of the junction unmatched. The CDR3 length is 15 residues. Germline loops: CDR1 KGHSH, CDR2 LQKENI. For the CDR3, the DNA is TGTGCCAGCTCACCACCGGGGACAGCGAATCAGCCCCAGCATTTT. This gives the protein CASSPPGTANQPQHF. Supplemented by reference TRBV18 and TRBJ1-5, the full variable domain reads NAGVMQNPRHLVRRRGQEARLRCSPMKGHSHVYWYRQLPEEGLKFMVYLQKENIIDESGMPKERFSAEFPKEGPSILRIQQVVRGDSAAYFCASSPPGTANQPQHFGDGTRLSIL.

The V call is TRBV3-1 (or the pseudogene TRBV3-2), the J call TRBJ1-2, with 8 bases fitting TRBD1. V lost 9 bases and J lost 0; bases outside the gene matches: 6. Germline V gene data show CDR1 as LGHDT and CDR2 as YNNKEL (reference sequence). This CDR3 contains 14 residues. CDR3 DNA sequence: TGTGCCAGTTGGGACAGGCTTTCTAACTATGGCTACACCTTC. Protein product: CASWDRLSNYGYTF.

The V and J genes are TRBV9 and TRBJ2-1; the match to TRBD2 covers 12 bases. This CDR3 has 16 amino acids. The V gene's germline CDR1 is SGDLS and CDR2 YYNGEE. The J segment lost 5 bases and the V segment lost 5 bases, leaving 8 bases of the junction unmatched. CDR3 DNA: TGTGCCAGCAGTTGGGCTAGCGGGGGGGTTCACAATGAGCAGTTCTTC. It translates to CASSWASGGVHNEQFF.